Given below is one T cell receptor (beta chain) in context. Its target is not known. A second about 7 to 11 cycle PCR used barcoded and J-beta primers. Samples each returned at least 2.5 million CDR3-containing paired-end reads. Each CDR3 protein gets one entry after TCRdb re-called the 5' RACE reads with MiXCR. The sample yields roughly 1,100,000 distinct CDR3 sequences, about 23% seen once. The CDR3 length is 17 residues. Germline values: CDR1 SGDLS, CDR2 YYNGEE. The authors isolated at least 6.5 million PBMCs per sample. This sample was taken from a study of blood T cells in healthy people across ages. General study findings and limits: Higher diversity and more naive CD4+ cells were features of long-lived donors, compared to aged donors.

The sample also formed part of further work on T cells of mothers and their children. That paper states: From each mother came over 9 million TCR beta CDR3 reads, and from each child came 3 million to 3.5 million.

This receptor was obtained from a girl aged 2-10 years in good health. Sequencing was carried out using blood. V and J are TRBV9 and TRBJ2-5; 9 bases are a match to TRBD1. The closer fit of TRBJ2-1 to the DNA end suggests the J call may be wrong. The DNA for the CDR3 is TGTGCCAGCAGCGCCAAGGGACAGGGAAATCTTGGGAATGAGCAGTTCTTC. Translation gives CASSAKGQGNLGNEQFF.